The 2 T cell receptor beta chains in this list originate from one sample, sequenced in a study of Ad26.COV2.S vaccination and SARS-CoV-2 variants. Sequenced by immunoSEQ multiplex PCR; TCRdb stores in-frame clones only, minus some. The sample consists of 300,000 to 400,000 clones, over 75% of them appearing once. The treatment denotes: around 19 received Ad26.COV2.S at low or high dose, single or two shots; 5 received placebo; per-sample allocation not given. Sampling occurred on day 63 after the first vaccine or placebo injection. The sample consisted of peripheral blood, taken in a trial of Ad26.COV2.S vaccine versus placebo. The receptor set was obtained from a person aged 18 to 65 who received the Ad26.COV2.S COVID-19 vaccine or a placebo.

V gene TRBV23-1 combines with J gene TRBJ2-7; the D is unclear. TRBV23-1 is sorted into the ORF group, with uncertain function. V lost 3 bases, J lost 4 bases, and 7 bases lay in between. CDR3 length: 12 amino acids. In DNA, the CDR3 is TGCGCCAGCAGTCAGTCCAGATACGAGCAGTACTTC. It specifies CASSQSRYEQYF.

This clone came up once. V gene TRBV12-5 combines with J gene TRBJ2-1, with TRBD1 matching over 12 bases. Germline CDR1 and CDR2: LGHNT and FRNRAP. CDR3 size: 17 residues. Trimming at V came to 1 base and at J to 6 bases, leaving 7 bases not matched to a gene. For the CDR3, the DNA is TGTGCTAGTGGTTTGGGGATGGGACAGGGGGCGGTCAATGAGCAGTTCTTC. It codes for CASGLGMGQGAVNEQFF.